Shown below are 32 T cell receptor beta chains from a single sample sequenced in a study of CDR3 diversity in severe acne. TCRdb analysed the PCR reads with MiXCR anew, one entry per CDR3 protein. The sample has fewer than 90,000 distinct CDR3 sequences; less than 65% are singletons. Source material: blood. The receptor set was obtained from a male donor with severe acne vulgaris.

This clonotype has a count of ten or more. The chain employs TRBV27 and TRBJ2-5, with D possibly matching TRBD2 (6 bases). V was trimmed by 5 bases and J by 4 bases, leaving 14 bases between them. The CDR3 sequence is 14 residues long. CDR1 MNHEY and CDR2 SMNVEV come from the germline V gene (reference sequence). In nucleotides, the CDR3 is TGTGCCAGCAGTCTCACGGGACTCCTAGAGACCCAGTACTTC. Its translation is CASSLTGLLETQYF.

This clonotype showed up many times. The V gene is TRBV5-6, the J gene TRBJ2-7, with a tentative D call TRBD1 (8 bases). CDR1 is SGHDT, CDR2 YYEEEE, per germline. V lost 0 bases to trimming and J lost 4 bases, with 23 bases between them. This CDR3 comprises 18 residues. Here the CDR3 reads CASSLAGQGAAGRYEQYV. CDR3 sequence (DNA): TGTGCCAGCAGCTTGGCTGGACAGGGAGCAGCGGGAAGATACGAGCAGTACGTC.

As regards this clonotype: This could be a read error, since a much larger clone is one nucleotide away. The chain is built from TRBV19 and TRBJ1-2; TRBD1 is a possible D gene (6 bases). Per the germline V gene, CDR1 is LNHDA and CDR2 is SQIVND (reference sequence). The CDR3 extends over 14 amino acids. This CDR3 is CACSITDSYYGYTF. CDR3 DNA sequence: TGTGCCTGTAGTATAACGGACAGCTACTATGGCTACACCTTC.

The chain has TRBV7-6 and TRBJ2-7, with TRBD1 matching 9 bases. Trimming cost V 1 base and J 5 bases; bases outside gene matches: 0. CDR3 length: 13 amino acids. CDR1 SGHVS and CDR2 FNYEAQ come from the germline V gene. The CDR3 nucleotides are TGTGCCAGCAGCTTAGGGACAGGGGACGAGCAGTACTTC. It specifies CASSLGTGDEQYF.

The chain couples TRBV6-5 to TRBJ2-3; 15 positions match TRBD2. Germline lookup yields CDR1 MNHEY and CDR2 SVGAGI. The CDR3 spans 16 residues. Germline trimming cut 0 bases from V and 6 bases from J; bases unmatched to any gene: 1. The CDR3 spells CASSYSGTSGRDTQYF. As DNA, the CDR3 is TGTGCCAGCAGTTACTCCGGGACTAGCGGGAGGGATACGCAGTATTTT.

This chain joins TRBV2 and TRBJ1-1; no clear D. This CDR3 spans 10 amino acids. Per germline, CDR1 SNHLY and CDR2 FYNNEI. V was shortened by 7 bases and J by 6 bases, with 6 bases between the two germline ends. CDR3 in amino acids: CASNGAEAFF. CDR3 bases: TGTGCCAGCAATGGGGCTGAAGCTTTCTTT. Variable domain in full (rest from reference TRBV2 and TRBJ1-1): EPEVTQTPSHQVTQMGQEVILRCVPISNHLYFYWYRQILGQKVEFLVSFYNNEISEKSEIFDDQFSVERPDGSNFTLKIRSTKLEDSAMYFCASNGAEAFFGQGTRLTVV.

This chain joins TRBV7-2 and TRBJ2-5; 9 positions match TRBD1. V lost 5 bases to trimming and J lost 10 bases; unmatched junction nucleotides: 20. CDR3 length: 17 amino acids. Germline loops: CDR1 SGHTA, CDR2 FQGNSA. Here the CDR3 DNA reads TGTGCCAGCAGCCCCGACAGGGGGTTGAAGGATAGGGGTTACCAGTACTTC. Translating gives CASSPDRGLKDRGYQYF.

At least ten counts were recorded for this clonotype. The gene calls are TRBV5-1 and TRBJ2-5; no clear D gene. CDR1 SGHRS and CDR2 YFSETQ come from the germline V gene. Trimming removed 1 base from V and 8 bases from J, with 9 bases in between. The CDR3 loop spans 12 amino acids. For the CDR3, the DNA is TGCGCCAGCAGCTTGACGGCGACAACCCAGTACTTC. This encodes CASSLTATTQYF.

There are many counts of this clonotype. The CDR3 spells CASSLRQTSGYYEQYF. As DNA, the CDR3 is TGCGCCAGCAGCCTCCGACAGACTAGCGGATACTACGAGCAGTACTTC. V and J are TRBV4-1 and TRBJ2-7; 9 bases match TRBD2. The V segment lost 4 bases and the J segment 3 bases; nucleotides outside the gene matches: 10. Germline-derived CDR1 and CDR2 are MGHRA and YSYEKL. CDR3 length equals 16 residues.

V and J are TRBV5-1 and TRBJ1-3; D uncertain. Looked up from germline, CDR1 is SGHRS and CDR2 is YFSETQ. V was shortened by 4 bases and J by 0 bases, with 11 bases between the two germline ends. This CDR3 region has 15 residues. CDR3 coding DNA: TGCGCCAGCAGCCCAGTAAGGGACTCTGGAAACACCATATATTTT. Amino acid sequence: CASSPVRDSGNTIYF. The whole variable domain, filled in from reference TRBV5-1 and TRBJ1-3, reads KAGVTQTPRYLIKTRGQQVTLSCSPISGHRSVSWYQQTPGQGLQFLFEYFSETQRNKGNFPGRFSGRQFSNSRSEMNVSTLELGDSALYLCASSPVRDSGNTIYFGEGSWLTVV.

In this sample, this clonotype turned up many times. The rearrangement links TRBV7-8 to TRBJ2-7, with D unclear. This CDR3 has 12 amino acids. With 4 bases removed from V and 7 bases from J, the gap between germline ends came to 11 bases. Germline V gene lookup returns CDR1 SGHVS and CDR2 FQNEAQ. The CDR3 DNA sequence: TGTGCCAGCAGCTCCCCCCCTCTGGAGCAGTACTTC. This codes for CASSSPPLEQYF.

Of note for this clonotype: A much bigger clone sits one base away, suggesting this may be a read error. This CDR3 fails to terminate in the conserved phenylalanine or tryptophan, so it likely reflects a read error. The chain uses TRBV2 and TRBJ1-1; no clear D. Germline V CDR1 and CDR2: SNHLY, FYNNEI. The V end lost 5 bases, the J end lost 4 bases, and 8 bases lay between the germline ends. This CDR3 has 12 amino acids. CDR3 sequence: CASSTTLTEAFS. Written as DNA, the CDR3 is TGTGCCAGCAGTACAACACTCACTGAAGCTTTCTCT.

About this clonotype itself: No DNA is shown, since the ends of the CDR3 on it are uncertain; the CDR3 is the one TCRdb lists. The chain links TRBV7-2 to TRBJ1-2; the D call of TRBD1 is as the table states it, not checked on the DNA. The CDR3 totals 23 residues, both ends included. Germline values: CDR1 SGHTA, CDR2 FQGNSA. The CDR3 sequence: CASSLLRQPNTEAFFGQGYGYTF.

This chain joins TRBV4-1 and TRBJ2-1; D is uncertain. Germline V gene data show CDR1 as MGHRA and CDR2 as YSYEKL. The CDR3 is 15 amino acids. V shed 0 bases and J shed 0 bases, with 6 bases lying between them. As DNA, the CDR3 is TGCGCCAGCAGCCAAGATGACTCCTCCTACAATGAGCAGTTCTTC. This gives the protein CASSQDDSSYNEQFF.

This clonotype rates as medium-sized. The genes are TRBV5-8 and TRBJ2-7; 8 nucleotides agree with TRBD1. After removal of 4 bases from V and 4 bases from J, the junction contained 10 bases not matched to a gene. There are 15 residues in the CDR3. From germline, CDR1 is SGHTS and CDR2 YDEGEE. CDR3 bases: TGTGCCAGCAGCAAACCTGGCGGACAGGGATACGAGCAGTACTTC. It specifies CASSKPGGQGYEQYF. Drawing the rest from reference TRBV5-8 and TRBJ2-7, the complete variable domain is EAGVTQSPTHLIKTRGQQATLRCSPISGHTSVYWYQQALGLGLQFLLWYDEGEERNRGNFPPRFSGRQFPNYSSELNVNALELEDSALYLCASSKPGGQGYEQYFGPGTRLTVT.

Of note for this clonotype: No conserved phenylalanine or tryptophan is present at the end of the CDR3, so a read error is the likely explanation. The genes are TRBV19 and TRBJ2-7; TRBD2 agrees at 9 bases. CDR3 length: 15 amino acids. With 2 bases clipped from V and 6 bases from J, the junction kept 8 bases outside the gene matches. The germline V gene encodes CDR1 LNHDA and CDR2 SQIVND (reference sequence). The CDR3 protein is CASSISSSGITEQYL. The CDR3 DNA reads TGTGCCAGTAGTATATCGTCTAGCGGGATAACCGAGCAGTACCTC.

The chain joins TRBV19 to TRBJ2-2; D is perhaps TRBD1 or TRBD2 (5 bases each). The length of the CDR3 is 14 residues. Trimming pared 5 bases from V and 0 bases from J, leaving 7 bases between. Per germline, CDR1 LNHDA and CDR2 SQIVND (reference sequence). The CDR3 sequence is CASSLGANTGELFF. Written as DNA, the CDR3 is TGTGCCAGTAGTCTGGGGGCGAACACCGGGGAGCTGTTTTTT.

Comments on this clonotype: Being one base from a much bigger clone, this may be a read error. The genes are TRBV5-1 and TRBJ2-2; D gene unclear. The CDR3 runs to 13 residues. V lost 4 bases and J lost 6, with 10 bases in between. Germline loops: CDR1 SGHRS, CDR2 YFSETQ. The DNA for the CDR3 is TGCGCCAGCAGCCCTCAGTGGGCCGGGGAGCTGTTTTTT. Encoded protein: CASSPQWAGELFF. Full variable domain (outside the CDR3, taken from reference TRBV5-1 and TRBJ2-2): KAGVTQTPRYLIKTRGQQVTLSCSPISGHRSVSWYQQTPGQGLQFLFEYFSETQRNKGNFPGRFSGRQFSNSRSEMNVSTLELGDSALYLCASSPQWAGELFFGEGSRLTVL.

This clonotype was found many times. J is TRBJ2-2 and V is TRBV6-4, with TRBD2 identical over 11 bases. The CDR3 is made up of 16 amino acids. With V trimmed by 4 bases and J by 2 bases, 3 bases remained unmatched. Germline values: CDR1 MRHNA, CDR2 SNTAGT. The DNA for the CDR3 is TGTGCCAGCAGTGGGCTAGCGGGAGGCAACACCGGGGAGCTGTTTTTT. Its protein product is CASSGLAGGNTGELFF.

The chain employs TRBV20-1 and TRBJ2-7; 10 bases match TRBD2. J was trimmed by 3 bases and V by 1 base; bases with no gene match: 9. The CDR3 extends over 16 amino acids. CDR1 and CDR2 (germline): DFQATT, SNEGSKA (reference sequence). The CDR3 coding sequence is TGCAGTGCTAGAGGTGCTAGCGGGAGAGATCTCTACGAGCAGTACTTC. Translated, it gives CSARGASGRDLYEQYF.

The chain carries TRBV2 and TRBJ2-1, with 14 bases fitting TRBD2. With V trimmed by 6 bases and J by 3 bases, 7 bases remained unmatched. The germline gives CDR1 SNHLY, CDR2 FYNNEI. The CDR3 has 17 residues. The CDR3 sequence is CASRDRLAGGIYNEQFF. The CDR3 DNA sequence: TGTGCCAGCAGAGACAGACTAGCGGGAGGGATCTACAATGAGCAGTTCTTC.

This clonotype was seen a handful of times. This chain connects TRBV19 to TRBJ1-5, with TRBD1 matching over 9 bases. V lost 9 bases and J lost 0; bases outside the gene matches: 12. The V gene's germline CDR1 is LNHDA and CDR2 SQIVND (reference sequence). The CDR3 runs to 17 residues. CDR3 bases: TGTGCCAGCAGTCCAAACCGGGACAGGGCTAGCAATCAGCCCCAGCATTTT. Its translation is CASSPNRDRASNQPQHF.

This chain's CDR3 is CASGEGTQPQHF. The CDR3 region has the DNA TGTGCCAGCGGTGAGGGGACCCAGCCCCAGCATTTT. This chain joins TRBV19 and TRBJ1-5; maybe TRBD1 (5 bases). Trimming took 9 bases from V and 7 from J, leaving 13 bases between them. CDR1 and CDR2 from the germline V gene are LNHDA and SQIVND (reference sequence). The CDR3 covers 12 residues.

In its sample, this clonotype is medium-sized (0.01 to 0.1%). This chain uses TRBV6-5 with TRBJ2-7; no clear D gene. V lost 2 bases, J lost 7 bases, and 18 bases lay in between. The CDR3 sequence is 15 residues long. Germline assignment: CDR1 MNHEY and CDR2 SVGAGI. The CDR3 nucleotides read TGTGCCAGCAGTTACGACGTACAGCTAACGAGGGAGCAGTACTTC. This encodes CASSYDVQLTREQYF.

This clonotype came up a few times. The V call is TRBV7-9, the J call TRBJ2-7; D ambiguous. CDR1 and CDR2 (germline): SEHNR, FQNEAQ (reference sequence). Trimming pared 1 base from V and 5 bases from J, leaving 15 bases between. This CDR3 has 15 residues. CDR3 region: CASSLVGGMGDEQYF. DNA of the CDR3: TGTGCCAGCAGCTTAGTCGGCGGAATGGGCGACGAGCAGTACTTC.

This clonotype occurred a few times. The CDR3 spells CASHLTGILAGNQPQHF. The DNA of the CDR3 is TGTGCCAGCCATTTGACAGGGATTTTAGCGGGCAATCAGCCCCAGCATTTT. The chain uses TRBV6-5 and TRBJ1-5; 7 nucleotides agree with TRBD1. Germline V gene data show CDR1 as MNHEY and CDR2 as SVGAGI. The CDR3 extends over 17 amino acids. V shed 8 bases, J shed 2 bases, and the junction held 15 bases outside the gene matches.

Comments on this clonotype: A read error may produce the germline difference seen at one junction end. The chain couples TRBV29-1 to TRBJ2-1; 7 positions agree with TRBD2. CDR1 is SQVTM and CDR2 is ANQGSEA in the germline V gene. This CDR3 spans 14 amino acids. The CDR3 here is CSVGGGGFGNEQFF. The DNA of the CDR3 is TGCAGCGTTGGTGGGGGGGGATTCGGGAATGAACAGTTCTTC.

This clonotype was observed a handful of times. The CDR3: CASSLGRYEQYF. CDR3 bases: TGTGCCAGCAGCTTAGGTCGGTACGAGCAGTACTTC. The chain has TRBV7-2 and TRBJ2-7; the D is unclear. From germline, CDR1 is SGHTA and CDR2 FQGNSA. The CDR3 is made up of 12 amino acids. V lost 1 base and J 4 bases, leaving 5 bases between the germline ends. Full variable domain (missing parts from reference TRBV7-2 and TRBJ2-7): GAGVSQSPSNKVTEKGKDVELRCDPISGHTALYWYRQSLGQGLEFLIYFQGNSAPDKSGLPSDRFSAERTGGSVSTLTIQRTQQEDSAVYLCASSLGRYEQYFGPGTRLTVT.

The chain joins TRBV13 to TRBJ2-7, with TRBD2 identical over 10 bases. The CDR3 runs 14 residues. The germline gives CDR1 PRHDT, CDR2 FYEKMQ (reference sequence). The junction had 6 bases not matched to a gene; V was cut back by 4 bases and J by 6 bases. The CDR3 loop reads CASSSLAGAGEQYF. In nucleotides, the CDR3 is TGTGCCAGCAGCTCTCTAGCGGGAGCAGGCGAGCAGTACTTC.

This clonotype was found a few times. The rearrangement joins TRBV25-1 to TRBJ1-1; the match to TRBD1 covers 9 bases. The length of the CDR3 is 15 residues. V shed 6 bases, J shed 4 bases, and the junction held 9 bases outside the gene matches. Germline CDR1 and CDR2: MGHDK and SYGVNS. The CDR3 DNA is TGTGCCAGCAGCGTTCGGACAGGGGTTGCCACTGAAGCTTTCTTT. Residues: CASSVRTGVATEAFF.

The rearrangement joins TRBV25-1 to TRBJ1-1; TRBD1 is a possible D gene (6 bases). V gave up 8 bases and J gave up 6 bases, with 22 bases separating them. This CDR3 has 15 amino acids. The germline CDR1 and CDR2 sequences are MGHDK and SYGVNS. The CDR3 loop is CASGGGPLTLSEAFF. The CDR3 bases are TGTGCCAGCGGAGGGGGGCCTCTTACCTTATCTGAAGCTTTCTTT.

The chain carries TRBV24-1 and TRBJ1-2; D possibly corresponds to TRBD1 (5 bases). V lost 4 bases, J lost 2 bases, and 10 bases lay in between. The CDR3 runs to 14 residues. Looked up from germline, CDR1 is KGHDR and CDR2 is SFDVKD. CDR3 coding DNA: TGTGCCACCAGTGAACGGAGACAGAACTATGGCTACACCTTC. It encodes CATSERRQNYGYTF.